Shown below are 20 T cell receptor beta chains from a single sample sequenced in a study of shared clonotypes between healthy human individuals. The assay was immunoSEQ multiplex PCR, and TCRdb's table has in-frame clones only and misses some. The sample shows 2 million or so clones, 85% to 95% of them seen only once. The specimen was naive CD4+ T cells sorted from blood. Subset: CD45RA+ positively selected. The receptor set was obtained from a man between 18 and 35 years old in good health.

The rearrangement links TRBV6-5 to TRBJ2-2; maybe TRBD1 (5 bases). CDR1 and CDR2 (germline): MNHEY, SVGAGI. V lost 6 bases to trimming and J lost 6 bases, with 17 bases between them. The CDR3 loop spans 15 amino acids. The CDR3 DNA is TGTGCCAGCAGAAGGACACCATACATCGCCGGGGAGCTGTTTTTT. This sequence encodes CASRRTPYIAGELFF.

On this clone itself: Being one base from a much bigger clone, this may be a read error. This sequence joins TRBV6-1 and TRBJ1-5; no reliable D call. The germline CDR1 and CDR2 sequences are MNHNS and SASEGT. Trimming cost V 6 bases and J 2 bases, with 2 bases left between them. CDR3 length: 11 amino acids. CDR3 nucleotides: TGTGCCAGCAGGCGCAATCAGCCCCAGCATTTT. Its translation: CASRRNQPQHF.

For this clone: The same CDR3 is also encoded by other DNA sequences in this sample. For the CDR3, the DNA is TGTGCCAGCAGCTTAGCCCGGGGTTCCTACAATGAGCAGTTCTTC. Encoded protein: CASSLARGSYNEQFF. V and J are TRBV7-2 and TRBJ2-1, with D maybe TRBD2 (5 bases). This CDR3 is 15 amino acids long. The germline V gene has CDR1 SGHTA and CDR2 FQGNSA. Trimming took 0 bases from V and 1 from J, leaving 7 bases between them. The full variable domain, completed using reference TRBV7-2 and TRBJ2-1, is GAGVSQSPSNKVTEKGKDVELRCDPISGHTALYWYRQSLGQGLEFLIYFQGNSAPDKSGLPSDRFSAERTGGSVSTLTIQRTQQEDSAVYLCASSLARGSYNEQFFGPGTRLTVL.

The chain recombines TRBV9 with TRBJ2-6, with 11 positions matching TRBD1. The CDR3 has 17 residues. Germline V gene lookup returns CDR1 SGDLS and CDR2 YYNGEE. Trimming removed 3 bases from V and 1 base from J; junction bases left unmatched: 3. CDR3 in DNA: TGTGCCAGCAGCGCCAGGGACAGGGGGTCTGGGGCCAACGTCCTGACTTTC. Its translation is CASSARDRGSGANVLTF.

The J gene is TRBJ2-5, the V gene TRBV5-1; D could derive from TRBD1 or TRBD2 (6 bases each). With 3 bases removed from V and 2 bases from J, the gap between germline ends came to 26 bases. Germline-derived CDR1 and CDR2 are SGHRS and YFSETQ. This CDR3 has 19 amino acids. CDR3 sequence reads: CASSSSIRGRQPLQETQYF. The CDR3 DNA reads TGCGCCAGCAGCTCCTCCATTCGGGGGCGGCAGCCTCTTCAAGAGACCCAGTACTTC.

The chain employs TRBV30 and TRBJ1-2; tentatively, D is TRBD1 (5 bases). Germline V gene lookup returns CDR1 GTSNPN and CDR2 SVGIG (reference sequence). V lost 2 bases and J 7 bases, leaving 11 bases between the germline ends. The CDR3 contains 12 residues. For the CDR3, the DNA is TGTGCCTGGAGTCGAGAGGGGAGTGGCTACACCTTC. It codes for CAWSREGSGYTF.

The genes are TRBV5-6 and TRBJ2-7; D unclear. CDR1 and CDR2 (germline): SGHDT, YYEEEE. With 1 base removed from V and 5 bases from J, the gap between germline ends came to 10 bases. This CDR3 comprises 13 residues. CDR3 residues: CASSLLQADEQYF. In DNA form, the CDR3 reads TGTGCCAGCAGCTTGCTCCAGGCTGACGAGCAGTACTTC.

This rearrangement joins TRBV11-2 to TRBJ2-3; tentative D call: TRBD2 (6 bases). The germline CDR1 and CDR2 sequences are SGHAT and FQNNGV. V gave up 3 bases and J gave up 4 bases, with 17 bases separating them. The CDR3 consists of 16 residues. The CDR3 coding sequence is TGTGCCAGCAGCTTCCTACCACCGGGACTCCCAGATACGCAGTATTTT. The encoded protein is CASSFLPPGLPDTQYF.

The rearrangement uses TRBV27 and TRBJ2-7; 7 bases line up with TRBD2. CDR1 and CDR2 from the germline V gene are MNHEY and SMNVEV (reference sequence). V lost 4 bases and J lost 10; bases outside the gene matches: 4. There are 11 residues in the CDR3. The CDR3 nucleotides read TGTGCCAGCAGTTGGGTGGGACTACAGTACTTC. Protein sequence: CASSWVGLQYF.

The J gene is TRBJ2-3, the V gene TRBV25-1; the D is unclear. Looked up from germline, CDR1 is MGHDK and CDR2 is SYGVNS. Trimming left V 8 bases short and J 2 bases short, with 8 bases between. CDR3 length: 12 amino acids. The chain's CDR3 is CASRSTTDTQYF. The CDR3 coding sequence is TGTGCCAGCCGTTCAACCACAGATACGCAGTATTTT.

The chain has TRBV18 and TRBJ2-4, with 12 bases that match TRBD2. J was trimmed by 9 bases and V by 0 bases; bases with no gene match: 6. The germline V gene has CDR1 KGHSH and CDR2 LQKENI. CDR3 length: 16 residues. The CDR3 coding sequence is TGTGCCAGCTCACCACCTACTAGCGGGAGGTTAGGCATTCAGTACTTC. Translation: CASSPPTSGRLGIQYF. Full variable domain (remainder filled in from reference TRBV18 and TRBJ2-4): NAGVMQNPRHLVRRRGQEARLRCSPMKGHSHVYWYRQLPEEGLKFMVYLQKENIIDESGMPKERFSAEFPKEGPSILRIQQVVRGDSAAYFCASSPPTSGRLGIQYFGAGTRLSVL.

The genes are TRBV5-1 and TRBJ1-1, with 7 bases lining up with TRBD1. V shed 7 bases and J 6 bases; nucleotides not matched to a gene: 15. Germline CDR1 SGHRS, CDR2 YFSETQ. CDR3 length: 15 residues. CDR3 amino acids: CASGQGGGAGPEAFF. The CDR3 region has the DNA TGCGCCAGCGGCCAAGGAGGGGGCGCGGGGCCTGAAGCTTTCTTT.

The CDR3 bases are TGTGCCAGCAGTCCGGGACAGGGGGGTCTAACTGAAGCTTTCTTT. This codes for CASSPGQGGLTEAFF. The chain carries TRBV7-9 and TRBJ1-1; 11 bases are shared with TRBD1. Trimming at V came to 6 bases and at J to 5 bases, leaving 8 bases not matched to a gene. The germline CDR1 and CDR2 sequences are SEHNR and FQNEAQ (reference sequence). CDR3 length: 15 residues. Looking up the rest from reference TRBV7-9 and TRBJ1-1 gives the full variable domain: DTGVSQNPRHKITKRGQNVTFRCDPISEHNRLYWYRQTLGQGPEFLTYFQNEAQLEKSRLLSDRFSAERPKGSFSTLEIQRTEQGDSAMYLCASSPGQGGLTEAFFGQGTRLTVV.

This chain uses TRBV9 with TRBJ1-3; no clear D. Germline V lookup: CDR1 SGDLS, CDR2 YYNGEE. This CDR3 has 11 amino acids. The V end lost 0 bases, the J end lost 9 bases, and 4 bases lay between the germline ends. In nucleotides, the CDR3 is TGTGCCAGCAGCGTAGGGGGCACCATATATTTT. It is translated as CASSVGGTIYF.

The chain employs TRBV18 and TRBJ1-4; no clear D gene. Germline V gives CDR1 KGHSH, CDR2 LQKENI. V lost 1 base, J lost 4 bases, and 10 bases lay in between. This CDR3 comprises 15 residues. CDR3 residues: CASSPLQSLNEKLFF. The CDR3 region has the DNA TGTGCCAGCTCACCACTCCAGTCTCTTAATGAAAAACTGTTTTTT.

The chain couples TRBV2 to TRBJ1-1; TRBD1 aligns across 7 bases. Germline loops: CDR1 SNHLY, CDR2 FYNNEI. V shed 1 base, J shed 7 bases, and the junction held 6 bases outside the gene matches. The CDR3 runs to 14 residues. The CDR3 region is CASSEETGKGEAFF. The CDR3 DNA reads TGTGCCAGCAGTGAAGAGACAGGGAAAGGTGAAGCTTTCTTT.

V usage is TRBV10-3 and J usage is TRBJ1-4, with D uncertain. The CDR3 totals 16 residues. Germline assignment: CDR1 ENHRY and CDR2 SYGVKD. Trimming removed 2 bases at V and 8 bases at J, with 18 bases between. The CDR3 bases are TGTGCCATCAGTGAGGATTCTCACGGCGGACGGGAAAAACTGTTTTTT. Residues: CAISEDSHGGREKLFF.

V is TRBV6-1 and J is TRBJ1-6, with 7 bases that match TRBD1. V dropped 2 bases and J dropped 10; count of bases not matched to a gene: 5. CDR1 and CDR2 from the germline V gene are MNHNS and SASEGT. The CDR3 runs to 14 residues. In nucleotides, the CDR3 is TGTGCCAGCAGTGAATTACAGGGGAGATCACCCCTCCACTTT. Amino acids: CASSELQGRSPLHF.

Note on this clone: Distinct nucleotide sequences in the sample also encode this CDR3. The V gene is TRBV7-2, the J gene TRBJ1-5, with D tentatively TRBD1 (5 bases). Trimming shortened V by 3 bases and J by 0 bases, and 12 bases separated the two germline ends. CDR1 is SGHTA and CDR2 is FQGNSA in the germline V gene. This CDR3 is built from 16 residues. CDR3 bases: TGTGCCAGCAGCTTGGTCGGGGGAAATAGCAATCAGCCCCAGCATTTT. Translation gives CASSLVGGNSNQPQHF.

The chain is built from TRBV5-1 and TRBJ2-5, with TRBD2 matching 12 bases. Matching the DNA end better, TRBJ2-7 makes the J call doubtful. Germline values: CDR1 SGHRS, CDR2 YFSETQ. CDR3 length equals 15 residues. The CDR3 region is CASSVLAGGPYEQYF. In DNA, the CDR3 is TGCGCCAGCAGCGTGCTAGCGGGAGGGCCCTACGAGCAGTACTTC.